A few counts support the clone carrying this T cell receptor beta chain. Its cognate antigen is unknown. The data belong to a study of T-cell reconstitution after alpha-beta-depleted transplantation in children. The TCRbeta library was prepared with unique molecular identifiers. TCRdb analysed the PCR reads with MiXCR anew, one entry per CDR3 protein. The top ten clones hold 2.6% of a sample with around 250,000 distinct CDR3 sequences, roughly 26% of them seen once. The study's findings and limits: The origin of alpha-beta T cells about two months after transplant was reportedly several hundred expanded graft clones. From newly produced T cells came most of the T-cell counts and diversity one year after transplant.

Specimen: PBMCs, collected before TCRalphabeta/CD19-depleted stem cell transplant. The TCR comes from a girl aged 2 to 9 with Fanconi anemia, due to receive a stem cell transplant.

This chain's CDR3 is CASSEDSGVKREQFF. The CDR3 DNA sequence: TGTGCCAGCAGTGAGGATAGCGGGGTGAAGCGGGAGCAGTTCTTC. The chain links TRBV25-1 to TRBJ2-1, with 8 bases that match TRBD2. V gave up 3 bases and J gave up 10 bases; unmatched junction bases: 11. The CDR3 contains 15 residues. Germline lookup yields CDR1 MGHDK and CDR2 SYGVNS.